Following are 6 T cell receptor beta chains from one sample sequenced in a study of OX40 agonist ivuxolimab in advanced cancers. TCRdb's copy holds only in-frame clones and misses some; the assay was immunoSEQ multiplex PCR. This sample has tens of thousands of clones, with over 75% found just once. Specimen: CD4+ or CD8+ T cells sorted from blood, collected in a trial of the OX40 agonist ivuxolimab. The origin of the receptors is an adult with an advanced solid tumor such as melanoma, head and neck, liver or kidney cancer.

This rearrangement joins TRBV7-9 to TRBJ1-1, with 11 bases identical to TRBD1. The CDR3 has 15 amino acids. In germline, CDR1 is SEHNR, CDR2 FQNEAQ (reference sequence). Trimming at V came to 3 bases and at J to 5 bases, leaving 5 bases not matched to a gene. The DNA for the CDR3 is TGTGCCAGCAGCTTCAGGACAGGGGGCTATACTGAAGCTTTCTTT. Its protein is CASSFRTGGYTEAFF.

The chain employs TRBV7-3 and TRBJ2-3; 11 nucleotides align to TRBD2. The V segment lost 5 bases and the J segment 4 bases; nucleotides outside the gene matches: 2. From germline, CDR1 is SGHTA and CDR2 FQGTGA. The CDR3 loop spans 14 amino acids. CDR3 DNA: TGTGCCAGCAGCCCGACTAGCGGGGCAGATACGCAGTATTTT. Translating it yields CASSPTSGADTQYF.

V gene TRBV6-5 combines with J gene TRBJ1-3; D gene unclear. Germline V gene sequence: CDR1 MNHEY, CDR2 SVGAGI. The CDR3 covers 15 residues. With 6 bases removed from V and 4 bases from J, the gap between germline ends came to 16 bases. This CDR3 is CASRRANIAGNTIYF. The CDR3 DNA reads TGTGCCAGCAGACGGGCGAATATCGCCGGAAACACCATATATTTT.

The rearrangement uses TRBV5-1 and TRBJ2-5; 13 bases align to TRBD2. J lost 5 bases, V lost 0 bases, and 1 base had no gene match. From germline, CDR1 is SGHRS and CDR2 YFSETQ. The CDR3 totals 15 residues. CDR3 residues: CASSLGTSGGETQYF. CDR3 nucleotide sequence: TGCGCCAGCAGCTTGGGGACTAGCGGGGGTGAGACCCAGTACTTC.

The chain couples TRBV10-1 to TRBJ2-7; the match to TRBD1 covers 8 bases. Trimming at V came to 6 bases and at J to 2 bases, leaving 6 bases not matched to a gene. Germline assignment: CDR1 WNHNN and CDR2 SYGVQD (reference sequence). CDR3 size: 14 residues. The DNA of the CDR3 is TGCGCCAGCAGCGAAGGACAGGGCCCCTACGAGCAGTACTTC. Its protein product is CASSEGQGPYEQYF.

The chain has TRBV7-3 and TRBJ2-1, with D perhaps TRBD1 (5 bases). Trimming took off 1 base at V and 5 bases at J, with 15 bases between the two ends. This CDR3 spans 16 amino acids. Germline V gene lookup returns CDR1 SGHTA and CDR2 FQGTGA. CDR3 DNA: TGTGCCAGCAGCTTAAACGCAGGGAATGGGAACAATGAGCAGTTCTTC. As protein: CASSLNAGNGNNEQFF.